This is a list of T cell receptor beta chains from one sample in a study of blood T cell repertoires in COVID-19. Clones were sequenced by immunoSEQ multiplex PCR, and TCRdb holds only the in-frame ones, with some missing. The sample holds some 70,000 clones; more than 85% are singletons and the top ten take under 15%. Specimen: peripheral blood. These receptors all stem from a human donor with active COVID-19. The donor label of this sample is uncertain. Each CDR3 is given with its conserved first and last residue. A D gene is named only where the DNA matches it firmly. Where a row states a size, it is once, few, many or the class of an expanded clone; other rows omit it.

D	size	V	J	CDR3	DNA
-	few	TRBV18	TRBJ1-1	CASSPQRQGLAEAFF	TGTGCCAGCTCACCACAGCGGCAGGGGCTCGCTGAAGCTTTCTTT
-	-	TRBV7-2	TRBJ2-3	CASSLQGDTQYF	TGTGCCAGCAGCCTCCAGGGTGATACGCAGTATTTT
TRBD1	-	TRBV28	TRBJ2-1	CAIGQGANNEQFF	TGTGCCATAGGACAGGGGGCGAACAATGAGCAGTTCTTC
-	-	TRBV3-1/TRBV3-2	TRBJ2-5	CASSQGPAQETQYF	TGTGCCAGCAGCCAAGGGCCCGCCCAAGAGACCCAGTACTTC
TRBD1	-	TRBV4-3	TRBJ1-6	CASSQVTGQHNSPLHF	TGCGCCAGCAGCCAAGTTACGGGACAGCATAATTCACCCCTCCACTTT
-	-	TRBV27	TRBJ1-1	CASSLAGALAEAFF	TGTGCCAGCAGTTTAGCAGGGGCCCTGGCTGAAGCTTTCTTT
TRBD1	-	TRBV29-1	TRBJ1-6	CSVGDSYNSPLHF	TGCAGCGTTGGGGACAGCTATAATTCACCCCTCCACTTT
-	-	TRBV15	TRBJ2-2	CATSRMGVMAATGELFF	TGTGCCACCAGCAGAATGGGAGTGATGGCGGCCACCGGGGAGCTGTTTTTT
TRBD1	-	TRBV5-4	TRBJ2-3	CASSLRDRDTQYF	TGTGCCAGCAGCTTGCGGGACAGGGATACGCAGTATTTT
TRBD1	-	TRBV12-5	TRBJ2-3	CASGRPTGTGGQVGTQYF	TGTGCTAGTGGCCGACCCACGGGGACAGGGGGCCAGGTGGGTACGCAGTATTTT
-	-	TRBV27	TRBJ1-4	CASKPLGGSDEKLFF	TGTGCCAGCAAGCCTCTTGGGGGGTCGGATGAAAAACTGTTTTTT
-	-	TRBV18	TRBJ1-2	CASSPPSGSYYGYTF	TGTGCCAGCTCACCACCGTCAGGGTCCTACTATGGCTACACCTTC